Detailed here is one T cell receptor beta chain. Antigen specificity is unknown. This sample was taken from a study of somatic mutations in cytotoxic T cells in rheumatoid arthritis. CDR3 size: 14 residues. Germline lookup yields CDR1 MDHEN and CDR2 SYDVKM. J gave up 3 bases and V 6 bases, and 4 bases lay outside the gene matches. Each population, CD4+ and CD8+ cells, was isolated by positive magnetic bead selection and checked for purity by flow cytometry. TCRdb's copy holds only in-frame clones and misses some; the assay was immunoSEQ multiplex PCR. The data show roughly 4,200 clones, around three quarters seen once. Broader study findings: Each of about an eighth of the 65 patients had a largest CD8+ clone that made up more than 20% of CD8+ cells. CD8+ clonality rose with age in rheumatoid arthritis patients, not healthy controls.

V gene TRBV28 combines with J gene TRBJ1-5, with 8 bases that match TRBD1. This clonotype originated in an adult with rheumatoid arthritis. Sequencing was carried out using CD8+ T cells sorted from blood. DNA of the CDR3: TGTGCCAGCAGCACGACAGGGGTCAATCAGCCCCAGCATTTT. Protein: CASSTTGVNQPQHF.